Sequencing of this TCR beta chain was carried out in a study of T-cell memory formation after mild COVID-19. For the study at large: There were largely donor-specific TCR clusters.

Only a few counts were recorded for this clonotype. Its target is unknown. Via MiXCR, TCRdb re-called the 5' RACE reads, giving one row per CDR3 protein. Of hundreds of thousands of distinct CDR3 sequences in the sample, about 18% are singletons; the top ten hold 10% to 15%. Whole-study results and caveats: Pre-infection memory already had some responding clones, implying cross-reactive memory joined. CD4/CD8 balance held among clones contracting day 15 to 85, and later expanders leaned CD4+. Contracting CD4+ clones were located mainly in CM and EM, and CD8+ clones in EMRA.

The CDR3 sequence is 13 residues long. Trimming removed 3 bases at V and 4 bases at J, with 9 bases between. Germline CDR1 and CDR2: SGHAT and FQNNGV. This TCR was sampled from an adult woman who had mild COVID-19 (a few samples of this study predate the infection). Cell type and time point are not known. This chain joins TRBV11-2 and TRBJ1-2; tentative D call: TRBD1 (5 bases). Input material: PBMCs or a T cell subset sorted from them (not recorded which). The CDR3 region is CASSLGEAYGYTF. The CDR3 bases are TGTGCCAGCAGCTTGGGGGAGGCCTATGGCTACACCTTC.